This section outlines one T cell receptor (beta chain) sequence together with its context. The CDR3 contains 16 residues. The V gene's germline CDR1 is SNHLY and CDR2 FYNNEI. The trim removed 3 bases at V and 1 base at J, leaving 3 bases unmatched. The data derive from a study of blood T cell repertoires in COVID-19. In the original analysis: Amplified reference gene primers provided the basis for estimating nucleated cell counts. TCRdb keeps only in-frame clones here, not all; method: immunoSEQ multiplex PCR. The V and J calls and clone size come from that table; D and trimming were worked out from the DNA. The sample includes roughly 260,000 clones, about 90% of them seen just once.

The source is a woman between 50 and 59 years old with acute or convalescent COVID-19. The rearrangement links TRBV2 to TRBJ2-1; 10 bases fit TRBD2. Sequenced: peripheral blood. CDR3 DNA sequence: TGTGCCAGCAGTGATTTAGCGGGGGGATCCTACAATGAGCAGTTCTTC. This encodes CASSDLAGGSYNEQFF. Filled out from reference TRBV2 and TRBJ2-1, the complete variable domain reads EPEVTQTPSHQVTQMGQEVILRCVPISNHLYFYWYRQILGQKVEFLVSFYNNEISEKSEIFDDQFSVERPDGSNFTLKIRSTKLEDSAMYFCASSDLAGGSYNEQFFGPGTRLTVL.